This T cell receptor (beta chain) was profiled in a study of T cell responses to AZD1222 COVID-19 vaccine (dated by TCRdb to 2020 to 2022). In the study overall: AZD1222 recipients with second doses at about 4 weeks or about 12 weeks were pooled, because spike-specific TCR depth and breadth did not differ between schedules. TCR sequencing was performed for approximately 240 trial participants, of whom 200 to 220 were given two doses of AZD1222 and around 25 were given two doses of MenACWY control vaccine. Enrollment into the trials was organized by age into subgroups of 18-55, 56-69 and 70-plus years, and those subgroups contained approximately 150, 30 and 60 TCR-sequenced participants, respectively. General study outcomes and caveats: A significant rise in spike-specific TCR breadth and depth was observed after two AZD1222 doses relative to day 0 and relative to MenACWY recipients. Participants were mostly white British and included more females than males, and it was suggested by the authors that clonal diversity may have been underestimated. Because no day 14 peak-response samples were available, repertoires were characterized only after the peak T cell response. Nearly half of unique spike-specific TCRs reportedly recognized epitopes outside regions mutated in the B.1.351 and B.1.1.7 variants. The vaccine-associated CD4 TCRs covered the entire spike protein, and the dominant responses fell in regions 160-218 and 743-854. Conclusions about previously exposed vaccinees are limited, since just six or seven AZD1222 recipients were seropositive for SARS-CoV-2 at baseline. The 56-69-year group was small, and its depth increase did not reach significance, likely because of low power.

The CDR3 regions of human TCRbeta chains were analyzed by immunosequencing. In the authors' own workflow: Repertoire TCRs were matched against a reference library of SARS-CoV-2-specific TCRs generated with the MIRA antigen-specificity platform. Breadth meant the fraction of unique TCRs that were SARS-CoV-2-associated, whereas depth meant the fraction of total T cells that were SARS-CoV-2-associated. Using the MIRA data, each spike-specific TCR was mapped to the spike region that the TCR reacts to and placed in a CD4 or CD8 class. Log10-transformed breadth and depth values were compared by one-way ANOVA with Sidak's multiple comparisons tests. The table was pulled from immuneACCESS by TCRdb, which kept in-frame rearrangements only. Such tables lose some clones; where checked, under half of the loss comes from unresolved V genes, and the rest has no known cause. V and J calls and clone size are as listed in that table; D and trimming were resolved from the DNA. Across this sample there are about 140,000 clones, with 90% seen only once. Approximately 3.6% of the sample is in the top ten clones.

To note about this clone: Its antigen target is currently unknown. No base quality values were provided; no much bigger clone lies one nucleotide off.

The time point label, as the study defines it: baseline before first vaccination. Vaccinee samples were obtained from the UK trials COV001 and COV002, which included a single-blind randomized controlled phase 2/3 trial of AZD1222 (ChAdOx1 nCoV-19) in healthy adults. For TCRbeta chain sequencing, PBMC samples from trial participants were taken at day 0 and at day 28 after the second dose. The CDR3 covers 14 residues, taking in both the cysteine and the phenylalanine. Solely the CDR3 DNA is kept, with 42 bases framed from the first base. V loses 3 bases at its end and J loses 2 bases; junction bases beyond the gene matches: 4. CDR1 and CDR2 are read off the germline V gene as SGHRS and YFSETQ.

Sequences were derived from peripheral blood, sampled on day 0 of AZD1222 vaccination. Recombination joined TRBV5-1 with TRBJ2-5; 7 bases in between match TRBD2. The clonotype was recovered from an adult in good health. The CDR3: CASSSGRGQETQYF. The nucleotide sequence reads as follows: TGCGCCAGCAGCTCCGGGCGGGGGCAAGAGACCCAGTACTTC.